This TCR beta chain was sequenced during a study of T cell responses to AZD1222 COVID-19 vaccine. Study-wide results and caveats: The study found Spike-specific TCR breadth and depth rose after two AZD1222 doses. As reported, nearly half of all spike-specific TCRs target variant regions that are unmutated. Baseline testing showed seropositivity in only six AZD1222 recipients.

Generated by immunoSEQ multiplex PCR, the TCRdb table keeps only in-frame clones and is missing some. The sample records around 200,000 clones, roughly 94% being singletons. As for this clone: Its antigen is not identified.

Both about-4-week and about-12-week second-dose recipients were combined. V lost 2 bases, J lost 6 bases, and 12 bases lay in between. The CDR3 length is 14 residues. The germline V gene encodes CDR1 SGHDT and CDR2 YYEEEE. The sequenced sample was peripheral blood, obtained 28 days after the second AZD1222 dose. This receptor was taken from an adult who received the AZD1222 COVID-19 vaccine. The V and J genes are TRBV5-6 and TRBJ1-5; D not resolved. As DNA, the CDR3 is TGTGCCAGCAGCTTCGCCCGTAGTGGTCAGCCCCAGCATTTT. It is translated as CASSFARSGQPQHF.